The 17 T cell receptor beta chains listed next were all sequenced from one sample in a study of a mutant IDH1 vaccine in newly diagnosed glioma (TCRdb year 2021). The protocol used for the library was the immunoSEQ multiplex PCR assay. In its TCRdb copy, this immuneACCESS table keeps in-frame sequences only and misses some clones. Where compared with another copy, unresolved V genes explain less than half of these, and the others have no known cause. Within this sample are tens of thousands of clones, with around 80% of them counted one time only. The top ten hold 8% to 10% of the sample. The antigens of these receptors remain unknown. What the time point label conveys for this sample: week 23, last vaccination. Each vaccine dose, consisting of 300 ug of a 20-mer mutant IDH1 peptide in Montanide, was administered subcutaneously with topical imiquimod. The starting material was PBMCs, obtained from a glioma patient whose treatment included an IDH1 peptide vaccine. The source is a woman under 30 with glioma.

The CDR3 loop is CSVRTGTYEQYF. The CDR3 coding sequence is TGCAGCGTACGGACAGGAACCTACGAGCAGTACTTC. The rearrangement links TRBV29-1 to TRBJ2-7; 7 bases line up with TRBD1. The CDR3 runs 12 residues. The V and J ends lost 6 bases and 2 bases, in that order; junction bases with no gene match: 4. Germline V CDR1 and CDR2: SQVTM, ANQGSEA.

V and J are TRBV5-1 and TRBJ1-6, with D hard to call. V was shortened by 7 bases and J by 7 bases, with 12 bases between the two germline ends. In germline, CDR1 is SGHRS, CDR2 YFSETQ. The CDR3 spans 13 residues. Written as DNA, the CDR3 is TGCGCCAGCCAACACTCGACCAATTCACCCCTCCACTTT. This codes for CASQHSTNSPLHF.

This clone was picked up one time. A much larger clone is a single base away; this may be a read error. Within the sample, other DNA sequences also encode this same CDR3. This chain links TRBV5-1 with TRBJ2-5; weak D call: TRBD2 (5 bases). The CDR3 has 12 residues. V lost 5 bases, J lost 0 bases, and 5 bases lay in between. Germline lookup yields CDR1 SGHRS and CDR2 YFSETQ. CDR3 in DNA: TGCGCCAGCAGGCGGGACCAAGAGACCCAGTACTTC. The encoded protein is CASRRDQETQYF.

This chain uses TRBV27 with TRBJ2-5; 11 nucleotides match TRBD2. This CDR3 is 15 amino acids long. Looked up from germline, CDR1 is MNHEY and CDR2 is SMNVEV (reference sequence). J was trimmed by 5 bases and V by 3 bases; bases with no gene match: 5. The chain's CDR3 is CASSLTSGIGETQYF. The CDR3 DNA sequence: TGTGCCAGCAGTTTGACTAGCGGGATTGGGGAGACCCAGTACTTC.

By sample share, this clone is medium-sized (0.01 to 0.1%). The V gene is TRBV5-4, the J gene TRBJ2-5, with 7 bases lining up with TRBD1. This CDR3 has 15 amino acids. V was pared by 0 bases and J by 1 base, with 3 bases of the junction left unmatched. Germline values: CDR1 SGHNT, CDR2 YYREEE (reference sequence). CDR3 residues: CASSLVTGVQETQYF. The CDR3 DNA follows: TGTGCCAGCAGCTTGGTCACAGGGGTCCAAGAGACCCAGTACTTC.

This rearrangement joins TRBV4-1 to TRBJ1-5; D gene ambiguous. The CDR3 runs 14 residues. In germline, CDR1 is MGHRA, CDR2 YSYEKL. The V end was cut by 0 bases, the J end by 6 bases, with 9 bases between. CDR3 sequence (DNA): TGCGCCAGCAGCCAAGATCTGGTAGTTCAGCCCCAGCATTTT. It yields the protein CASSQDLVVQPQHF.

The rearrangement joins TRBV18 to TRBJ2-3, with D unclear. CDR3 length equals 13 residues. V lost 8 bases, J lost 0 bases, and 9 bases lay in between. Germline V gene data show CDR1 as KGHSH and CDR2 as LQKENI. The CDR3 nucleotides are TGTGCCAGCCTACAGTCTAGCACAGATACGCAGTATTTT. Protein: CASLQSSTDTQYF. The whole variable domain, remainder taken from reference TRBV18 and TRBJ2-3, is NAGVMQNPRHLVRRRGQEARLRCSPMKGHSHVYWYRQLPEEGLKFMVYLQKENIIDESGMPKERFSAEFPKEGPSILRIQQVVRGDSAAYFCASLQSSTDTQYFGPGTRLTVL.

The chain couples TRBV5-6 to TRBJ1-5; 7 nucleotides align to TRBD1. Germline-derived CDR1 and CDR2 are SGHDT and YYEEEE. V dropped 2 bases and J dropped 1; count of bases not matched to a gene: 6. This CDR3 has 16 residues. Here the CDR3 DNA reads TGTGCCAGCAGCTTCCAGGGGGGGGTGAGCAATCAGCCCCAGCATTTT. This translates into CASSFQGGVSNQPQHF.

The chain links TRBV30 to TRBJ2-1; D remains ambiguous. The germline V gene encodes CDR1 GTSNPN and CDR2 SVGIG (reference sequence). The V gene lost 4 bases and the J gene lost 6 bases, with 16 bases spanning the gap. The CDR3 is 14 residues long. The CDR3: CAWTLVLGLNEQFF. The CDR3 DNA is TGTGCCTGGACTTTGGTTCTAGGGCTCAATGAGCAGTTCTTC.

This CDR3 reads CASSSGQGRLYEQYF. CDR3 DNA sequence: TGTGCCAGCAGTTCCGGACAGGGGAGATTGTACGAGCAGTACTTC. The rearrangement links TRBV28 to TRBJ2-7; 9 positions agree with TRBD1. J gave up 4 bases and V 4 bases, and 8 bases lay outside the gene matches. Germline values: CDR1 MDHEN, CDR2 SYDVKM. CDR3 length equals 15 residues.

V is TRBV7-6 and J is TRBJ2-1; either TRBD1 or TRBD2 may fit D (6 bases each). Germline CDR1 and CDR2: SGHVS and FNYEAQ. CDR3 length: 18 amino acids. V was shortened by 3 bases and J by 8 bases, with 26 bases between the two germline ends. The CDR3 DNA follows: TGTGCCAGCAGCTTCTCTTTAGGGTCCGAGACGGAGGGGGATGAGCAGTTCTTC. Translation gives CASSFSLGSETEGDEQFF. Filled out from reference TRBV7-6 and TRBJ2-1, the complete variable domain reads GAGVSQSPRYKVTKRGQDVALRCDPISGHVSLYWYRQALGQGPEFLTYFNYEAQQDKSGLPNDRFSAERPEGSISTLTIQRTEQRDSAMYRCASSFSLGSETEGDEQFFGPGTRLTVL.

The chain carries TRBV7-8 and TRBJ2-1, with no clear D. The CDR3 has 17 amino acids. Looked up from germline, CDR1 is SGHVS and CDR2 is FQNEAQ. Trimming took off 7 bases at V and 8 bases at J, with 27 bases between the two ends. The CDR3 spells CASTAPRRYQSDHEQFF. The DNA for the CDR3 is TGTGCCAGCACCGCACCGCGGAGATACCAATCTGACCATGAGCAGTTCTTC.

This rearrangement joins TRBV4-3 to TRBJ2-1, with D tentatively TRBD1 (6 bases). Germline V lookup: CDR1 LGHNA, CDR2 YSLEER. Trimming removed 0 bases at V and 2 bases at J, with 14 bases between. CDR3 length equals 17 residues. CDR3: CASSQDRGRGAYNEQFF. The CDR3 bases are TGCGCCAGCAGCCAAGATAGGGGCAGGGGAGCCTACAATGAGCAGTTCTTC.

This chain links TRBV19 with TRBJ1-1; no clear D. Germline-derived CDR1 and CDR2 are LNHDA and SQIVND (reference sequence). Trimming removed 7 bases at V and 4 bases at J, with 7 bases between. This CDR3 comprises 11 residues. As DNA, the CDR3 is TGTGCCAGTAAACTGGGCACTGAAGCTTTCTTT. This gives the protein CASKLGTEAFF.

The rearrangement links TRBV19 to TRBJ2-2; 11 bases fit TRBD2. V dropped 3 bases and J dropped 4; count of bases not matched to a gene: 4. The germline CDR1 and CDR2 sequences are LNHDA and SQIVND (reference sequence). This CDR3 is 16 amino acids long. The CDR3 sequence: CASSMLAGGGTGELFF. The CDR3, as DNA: TGTGCCAGTAGTATGCTAGCGGGAGGTGGCACCGGGGAGCTGTTTTTT.

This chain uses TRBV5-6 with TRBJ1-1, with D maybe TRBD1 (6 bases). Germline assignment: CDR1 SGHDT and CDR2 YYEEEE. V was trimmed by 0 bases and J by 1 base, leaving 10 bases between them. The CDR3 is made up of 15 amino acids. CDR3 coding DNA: TGTGCCAGCAGCTTGGGGGGGGGCCCGAACACTGAAGCTTTCTTT. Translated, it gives CASSLGGGPNTEAFF.

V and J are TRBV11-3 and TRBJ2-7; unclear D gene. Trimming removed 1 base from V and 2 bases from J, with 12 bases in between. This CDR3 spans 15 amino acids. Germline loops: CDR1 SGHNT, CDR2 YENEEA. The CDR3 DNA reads TGTGCCAGCAGCTTAGTTGCATCAGCCGCCTACGAGCAGTACTTC. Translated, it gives CASSLVASAAYEQYF.